The subject of this entry is one T cell receptor (beta chain). Its antigen is as yet unknown. This record comes from a study of cytomegalovirus exposure and HLA in healthy donors. Trimming removed 4 bases from V and 5 bases from J; junction bases left unmatched: 4. The CDR3 length is 14 residues. CDR1 and CDR2 from the germline V gene are SGHTA and FQGTGA. Study results and limitations: Reportedly, diagnosis of cytomegalovirus status by the classifier showed high specificity and sensitivity. Most subjects' HLA-A and HLA-B alleles were reportedly predicted from TCR beta sequences.

60 Vbeta and 13 Jbeta primers were used in PCR. The assay was immunoSEQ multiplex PCR, and TCRdb's table has in-frame clones only and misses some. The profile shows fewer than 100,000 clones, around 74% of them singletons. The sequenced sample was PBMCs. The clonotype was recovered from a man in his forties in good health and CMV-seropositive. The V and J genes are TRBV7-3 and TRBJ2-2; 7 bases are a match to TRBD2. CDR3 sequence: CASSSGGGTGELFF. CDR3 nucleotide sequence: TGTGCCAGCAGCTCTGGGGGAGGGACCGGGGAGCTGTTTTTT.